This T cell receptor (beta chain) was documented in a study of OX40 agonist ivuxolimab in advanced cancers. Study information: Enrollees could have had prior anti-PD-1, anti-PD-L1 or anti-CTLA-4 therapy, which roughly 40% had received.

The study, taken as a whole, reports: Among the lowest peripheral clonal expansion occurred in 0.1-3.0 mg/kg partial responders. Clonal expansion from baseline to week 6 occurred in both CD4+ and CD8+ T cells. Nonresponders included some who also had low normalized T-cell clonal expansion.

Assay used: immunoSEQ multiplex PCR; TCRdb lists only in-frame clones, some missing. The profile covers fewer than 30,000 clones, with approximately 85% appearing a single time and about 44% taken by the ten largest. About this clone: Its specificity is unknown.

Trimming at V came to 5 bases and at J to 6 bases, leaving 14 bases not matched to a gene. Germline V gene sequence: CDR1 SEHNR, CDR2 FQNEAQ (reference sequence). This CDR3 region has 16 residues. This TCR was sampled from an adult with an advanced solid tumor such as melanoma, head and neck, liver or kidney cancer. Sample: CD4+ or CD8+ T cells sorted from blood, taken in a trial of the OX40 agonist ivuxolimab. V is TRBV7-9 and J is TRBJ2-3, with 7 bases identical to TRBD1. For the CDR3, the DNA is TGTGCCAGCAGCACACAGACAGGGAGATCCTGGGATACGCAGTATTTT. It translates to CASSTQTGRSWDTQYF.